Listed below are T cell receptor beta chains from one sample, sequenced in a study of cytomegalovirus exposure and HLA in healthy donors. Data came from immunoSEQ multiplex PCR; TCRdb stores just in-frame clones and leaves some out. The top ten hold under 0.8% of the sample, which has some 200,000 clones, 80% seen once. Material for sequencing was PBMCs. Receptor source: a boy between 10 and 17 years old in good health and CMV-seronegative. Both conserved end residues are part of each CDR3. Fields, in order: J gene, CDR3 length, V gene, clone size, D gene, CDR3 DNA, CDR3 protein. D genes are given only for firm matches. Part of the rows lack a size; the others show once, few, many or a class for expanded clones.

>TRBJ2-6|19|TRBV11-3|NA|TRBD1
TGTGCCAGCAGCCTAGGCCCCAGGGGGACGGATGCTGGGGCCAACGTCCTGACTTTC
CASSLGPRGTDAGANVLTF
>TRBJ1-2|13|TRBV7-3|NA|TRBD1
TGTGCCAGCAGCCGACAGGGGAGCTATGGCTACACCTTC
CASSRQGSYGYTF
>TRBJ2-5|13|TRBV10-3|few|TRBD2
TGTGCCATCAGTAGGACTAGCGAAGAGACCCAGTACTTC
CAISRTSEETQYF
>TRBJ2-5|15|TRBV6-6|NA|TRBD1
TGTGCCAGCAGTCGCCCGGGACAGGGGCAAGAGACCCAGTACTTC
CASSRPGQGQETQYF
>TRBJ2-7|15|TRBV15|NA|TRBD1
TGTGCCACCAGTCGACCGGGACAGGGGCGGAACGAGCAGTACTTC
CATSRPGQGRNEQYF
>TRBJ2-5|16|TRBV5-4|NA|TRBD2
TGTGCCAGCAGCCCAGGACTAGCGGGAGAGCACGAGACCCAGTACTTC
CASSPGLAGEHETQYF
>TRBJ2-5|14|TRBV4-1|NA|NA
TGCGCCAGCAGCCAAGCCGAGGGTCGGGAGACCCAGTACTTC
CASSQAEGRETQYF
>TRBJ1-6|14|TRBV5-1|NA|NA
TGCGCCAGCAGCGTCGGACAAGCCAATTCACCCCTCCACTTT
CASSVGQANSPLHF
>TRBJ2-7|13|TRBV14|NA|TRBD1
TGTGCCAGCAGCCTGACAGGGGGTGCGGAGCAGTACTTC
CASSLTGGAEQYF
>TRBJ2-1|15|TRBV27|NA|NA
TGTGCCAGCAGTTTATCAGGGGGCTCCTACAATGAGCAGTTCTTC
CASSLSGGSYNEQFF
>TRBJ1-2|16|TRBV11-2|NA|TRBD1
TGTGCCAGTCGCCGCTTAAACAGGGGGCTTAACTATGGCTACACCTTC
CASRRLNRGLNYGYTF
>TRBJ2-1|16|TRBV15|NA|TRBD2
TGTGCCACCAGCAGAGGGGCGGGACTAGTCGGCAATGAGCAGTTCTTC
CATSRGAGLVGNEQFF
>TRBJ1-1|12|TRBV9|NA|NA
TGTGCCAGCAGTCTCCCGGGAGCTGAAGCTTTCTTT
CASSLPGAEAFF
>TRBJ2-7|13|TRBV7-9|NA|NA
TGTTCCAGCAGCGGCGACATCTCCTACGAGCAGTACTTC
CSSSGDISYEQYF
>TRBJ1-1|15|TRBV6-6|NA|NA
TGTGCCAGCAGTTACTCGTCCGAGGGGGTCACTGAAGCTTTCTTT
CASSYSSEGVTEAFF
>TRBJ1-1|15|TRBV6-6|once|TRBD1
TGTGCCAGCAGTTACTCACCGGGACAGGGAAGGGAAGCTTTCTTT
CASSYSPGQGREAFF
>TRBJ2-1|15|TRBV19|few|TRBD2
TGTGCCAGTAGTTCTAGACTAGCGGGAGACAATGAGCAGTTCTTC
CASSSRLAGDNEQFF
>TRBJ2-1|16|TRBV5-6|NA|NA
TGTGCCAGCAGCCAGGATTGGGCAGGGAACCACAATGAGCAGTTCTTC
CASSQDWAGNHNEQFF
>TRBJ1-5|15|TRBV2|NA|NA
TGTGCCAGCAGTTCCACTATTTCCTTCAATCAGCCCCAGCATTTT
CASSSTISFNQPQHF
>TRBJ2-7|14|TRBV7-9|NA|TRBD1
TGTGCCAGTTCAGAGAACAGGGGATCCTACGAGCAGTACTTC
CASSENRGSYEQYF
>TRBJ2-1|15|TRBV7-2|NA|NA
TGTGCCAGCAGCCGCCGCGGCAGCACTTACAATGAGCAGTTCTTC
CASSRRGSTYNEQFF
>TRBJ1-1|14|TRBV6-1|once|NA
TGTGCCAGCAGTGGACGAAGGGGGGGGACTGAAGCTTTCTTT
CASSGRRGGTEAFF
>TRBJ1-4|15|TRBV4-1|NA|TRBD1
TGCGCCAGCAGCCAAGTCTCCAGGGGGATAGAAAAACTGTTTTTT
CASSQVSRGIEKLFF
>TRBJ1-5|14|TRBV6-6|NA|NA
TGTGCCAGCAGTTCAGTCAGTAGCAATCAGCCCCAGCATTTT
CASSSVSSNQPQHF
>TRBJ1-5|15|TRBV6-1|NA|NA
TGTGCCAGCAGTGAATCGGGGGACTCCAGTCAGCCCCAGCATTTT
CASSESGDSSQPQHF
>TRBJ1-1|13|TRBV5-1|NA|NA
TGCGCCAGCAGCTTGGCCAGGAACACTGAAGCTTTCTTT
CASSLARNTEAFF
>TRBJ2-7|16|TRBV4-3|NA|TRBD1
TGCGCCAGCAGCCAAGTTACCGGGACAGGGGGATCCGAGCAGTACTTC
CASSQVTGTGGSEQYF
>TRBJ1-5|15|TRBV5-6|few|TRBD1
TGTGCCAGCAGCCTGACAGGGGCGGCTAATCAGCCCCAGCATTTT
CASSLTGAANQPQHF
>TRBJ1-1|14|TRBV4-3|few|TRBD1
TGCGCCAGCAGCCTCGCAGGGGGATCCACTGAAGCTTTCTTT
CASSLAGGSTEAFF
>TRBJ1-5|15|TRBV7-2|once|TRBD1
TGTGCCAGCAGCTTAAATGACAGGGGCAATCAGCCCCAGCATTTT
CASSLNDRGNQPQHF
>TRBJ1-1|15|TRBV6-5|NA|TRBD1
TGTGCCAGCAGCGTAACAGGGGGCGTGAACACTGAAGCTTTCTTT
CASSVTGGVNTEAFF
>TRBJ1-1|14|TRBV19|NA|NA
TGTGCCAGTAGTATAGAGCCTACCGAGTCGGAAGCTTTCTTT
CASSIEPTESEAFF
>TRBJ1-4|14|TRBV7-6|NA|TRBD1
TGTGCCAGCAGCGCGCTAAGGGGGCAAGAAAAACTGTTTTTT
CASSALRGQEKLFF
>TRBJ1-1|15|TRBV7-9|few|NA
TGTGCCAGCAGCTTAGGCATCGGGGTACAGGGCGGGCCTTTCTTT
CASSLGIGVQGGPFF
>TRBJ2-2|14|TRBV29-1|NA|TRBD1
TGCAGCGTTGATGTAGGGGGCTGGAGCGGGGAGCTGTTTTTT
CSVDVGGWSGELFF
>TRBJ1-2|14|TRBV19|few|NA
TGTGCCAGTAGTGGAGGACGGGAGAACTATGGCTACACCTTC
CASSGGRENYGYTF
>TRBJ2-1|18|TRBV5-1|NA|TRBD2
TGCGCCAGCAGGCCCGGGACTAGCGGGAGGCCCTCCTACAATGAGCAGTTCTTC
CASRPGTSGRPSYNEQFF
>TRBJ2-5|16|TRBV5-4|once|TRBD2
TGTGCCAGCAGCAAGACCGGACTAGCGGGAGAAGGGACCCAGTACTTC
CASSKTGLAGEGTQYF
>TRBJ2-6|16|TRBV7-3|NA|NA
TGTGCCAGCAGCCGAATGACGGGCTCTGGGGCCAACGTCCTGACTTTC
CASSRMTGSGANVLTF
>TRBJ2-1|10|TRBV19|NA|TRBD1
TGTGCCAGTAAGGGGGCAGGGTTGCTCTTC
CASKGAGLLF
>TRBJ1-2|15|TRBV30|NA|NA
TGTGCCTGGAGTGTAGGGGCGGGGGGTGGCTATGGCTACACCTTC
CAWSVGAGGGYGYTF
>TRBJ1-2|17|TRBV5-1|NA|TRBD1
TGCGCCAGCAGCTTGGCTGGTTGGCAGGGGGCTTCCTATGGCTACACCTTC
CASSLAGWQGASYGYTF
>TRBJ1-1|14|TRBV7-9|NA|NA
TGTGCCAGCAGTAAAGGGGGTATTAACACTGAAGCTTTCTTT
CASSKGGINTEAFF
>TRBJ2-3|18|TRBV18|NA|TRBD2
TGTGCCAGCTCACGACTAGCGGGACCTTTCTCGAGCACAGATACGCAGTATTTT
CASSRLAGPFSSTDTQYF